These T cell receptor beta chains were read from a single sample in a study of T cells in localized non-small cell lung cancer. Profiled with immunoSEQ multiplex PCR; TCRdb holds only in-frame clones, not every one. This table holds some 37,000 clones, 70% to 90% found once. The material was peripheral blood, obtained before any cancer treatment. Receptors originate from a man aged 18 to 50 with stage I lung adenocarcinoma. The CDR3 runs from the conserved cysteine through the conserved F or W. Fields, in order: J gene, V gene, D gene, clone size, CDR3 protein, CDR3 DNA. A D gene is named only where the DNA matches it firmly. Rows may omit the clone size; those that give it use once, few, many or a size class.

TRBJ1-1 TRBV6-5 . . CASSPSSLGSTEAFF TGTGCCAGCAGTCCCTCTTCCCTGGGAAGCACTGAAGCTTTCTTT
TRBJ2-3 TRBV5-1 TRBD2 . CASSLVGLASGRTTDTQYF TGCGCCAGCAGCTTGGTGGGGCTAGCTAGCGGGCGCACCACAGATACGCAGTATTTT
TRBJ1-2 TRBV7-2 . few CASSLELSGSYGYTF TGTGCCAGCAGCTTAGAGTTATCGGGCTCCTATGGCTACACCTTC
TRBJ1-2 TRBV28 TRBD1 . CASSLPGGDGYTF TGTGCCAGCAGTTTACCAGGGGGCGATGGCTACACCTTC
TRBJ1-2 TRBV28 TRBD1 . CASSFRQGNPYGYTF TGTGCCAGCAGTTTCAGACAGGGAAACCCTTATGGCTACACCTTC
TRBJ1-6 TRBV20-1 . . CSAIGPYLHF TGCAGTGCTATCGGACCCTACCTCCACTTT
TRBJ2-3 TRBV20-1 . . CSATTDTQYF TGCAGTGCTACCACAGATACGCAGTATTTT
TRBJ1-3 TRBV5-8 . . CASRPGYTIYF TGTGCCAGCAGACCAGGGTACACCATATATTTT
TRBJ1-1 TRBV5-6 . . CASSLGTPSTEAFF TGTGCCAGCAGCTTGGGGACACCTTCCACTGAAGCTTTCTTT
TRBJ1-1 TRBV7-2 TRBD1 . CASSFLPGTVNTEAFF TGTGCCAGCAGCTTCCTCCCCGGGACAGTTAACACTGAAGCTTTCTTT
TRBJ2-3 TRBV5-6 . . CASTPQSFGGTDTQYF TGTGCCAGCACTCCACAATCATTTGGCGGAACAGATACGCAGTATTTT
TRBJ2-3 TRBV4-2 . . CASSQDSAKSTDTQYF TGTGCCAGCAGCCAAGATAGCGCTAAGAGCACAGATACGCAGTATTTT
TRBJ2-3 TRBV5-8 TRBD1 . CASSLQGQGVDTQYF TGTGCCAGCAGCTTGCAAGGACAGGGTGTAGATACGCAGTATTTT
TRBJ2-3 TRBV5-1 TRBD1 . CASSESRPGQAGGRTDTQYF TGCGCCAGCAGCGAAAGCCGTCCGGGACAGGCTGGCGGTCGGACAGATACGCAGTATTTT
TRBJ1-5 TRBV16 . . CASSQSLKGGFNQPQHF TGTGCCAGCAGCCAATCGCTCAAGGGTGGATTCAATCAGCCCCAGCATTTT
TRBJ2-6 TRBV4-1 TRBD1 . CASSHKTGTGGSGANVLTF TGCGCCAGCAGCCATAAGACCGGGACAGGGGGCTCTGGGGCCAACGTCCTGACTTTC
TRBJ1-2 TRBV4-3 . . CASSQDISQGTNYGYTF TGCGCCAGCAGCCAAGATATCTCTCAGGGGACTAACTATGGCTACACCTTC
TRBJ1-2 TRBV5-4 . . CASSSVWIGEGNFLYGYTF TGTGCCAGCAGCTCCGTATGGATCGGGGAGGGTAACTTTTTATATGGCTACACCTTC
TRBJ1-2 TRBV5-6 . . CASSSVSSTSHGYTF TGTGCCAGCAGCTCAGTCAGTTCAACAAGCCATGGCTACACCTTC
TRBJ2-7 TRBV7-2 TRBD2 few CASSRTSQYEQYF TGTGCCAGCAGCCGGACTAGCCAATACGAGCAGTACTTC
TRBJ1-4 TRBV7-2 TRBD1 . CASSPGQGEKLFF TGTGCCAGCAGCCCCGGACAGGGTGAAAAACTGTTTTTT
TRBJ2-2 TRBV28 TRBD1 . CASSRQGLGAGELFF TGTGCCAGCAGCAGACAGGGGCTGGGCGCCGGGGAGCTGTTTTTT
TRBJ2-1 TRBV7-2 TRBD2 . CASSLQWASGGTEQFF TGTGCCAGCAGCTTACAATGGGCTAGCGGGGGGACTGAGCAGTTCTTC
TRBJ2-6 TRBV6-1 TRBD1 . CASSERGQSSSGANVLTF TGTGCCAGCAGTGAAAGGGGACAGTCAAGCTCTGGGGCCAACGTCCTGACTTTC
TRBJ1-5 TRBV4-1 . . CASSQAPGLSNQPQHF TGCGCCAGCAGCCAAGCCCCCGGTCTTAGCAATCAGCCCCAGCATTTT
TRBJ2-2 TRBV7-2 TRBD2 . CASSLTTSVNTGELFF TGCGCCAGCAGCTTAACCACTAGCGTGAACACCGGGGAGCTGTTTTTT
TRBJ1-3 TRBV5-4 . . CASSAGHVPGNTIYF TGTGCCAGCAGCGCTGGACATGTTCCTGGAAACACCATATATTTT
TRBJ1-1 TRBV4-3 . . CASSQEIGTEAFF TGCGCCAGCAGCCAAGAAATCGGGACTGAAGCTTTCTTT
TRBJ2-1 TRBV7-6 . . CASSPEGGGQFF TGTGCCAGCAGCCCTGAAGGGGGGGGGCAGTTCTTC
TRBJ2-5 TRBV11-3 . once CASSLGLQAQETQYF TGTGCCAGCAGCTTAGGGTTACAGGCGCAAGAGACCCAGTACTTC
TRBJ1-4 TRBV7-2 TRBD1 . CASSLAWQGDEKLFF TGTGCCAGCAGCTTAGCATGGCAGGGGGATGAAAAACTGTTTTTT
TRBJ2-3 TRBV4-2 TRBD2 once CASSQDISGGQPTDTQYF TGTGCCAGCAGCCAAGATATTAGCGGGGGGCAGCCGACAGATACGCAGTATTTT
TRBJ1-2 TRBV5-4 . . CASSFELPGGGYTF TGTGCCAGCAGCTTCGAGTTACCGGGGGGCGGCTACACCTTC
TRBJ2-2 TRBV19 TRBD2 . CASSISGGELFF TGTGCCAGTAGCATTAGCGGGGGGGAGCTGTTTTTT